Each of the 26 T cell receptor beta chains below was sequenced from the same sample in a study of blood T cell repertoires in COVID-19. Repertoires were generated with immunoSEQ multiplex PCR, while TCRdb's copy carries only in-frame clones and drops some. The repertoire holds fewer than 200,000 clones, with nearly 90% as singletons. The sequenced sample was peripheral blood. The source of these receptors is a young man who had recovered from COVID-19.

The chain couples TRBV24-1 to TRBJ2-1; TRBD1 aligns across 8 bases. V dropped 10 bases and J dropped 3; count of bases not matched to a gene: 7. Germline V lookup: CDR1 KGHDR, CDR2 SFDVKD. There are 14 residues in the CDR3. CDR3 residues: CATGQGGIYNEQFF. The CDR3, as DNA: TGTGCCACAGGACAGGGTGGGATCTACAATGAGCAGTTCTTC.

The chain is built from TRBV19 and TRBJ2-7, with 7 bases matching TRBD2. The CDR3 contains 15 residues. The V gene end was trimmed by 9 bases and the J gene end by 0 bases; junction bases not matched to a gene: 11. Germline CDR1 LNHDA, CDR2 SQIVND (reference sequence). This CDR3 is CASTKTSANSYEQYF. The CDR3 DNA reads as TGTGCCAGCACGAAAACTAGCGCGAACTCCTACGAGCAGTACTTC.

V gene TRBV7-3 combines with J gene TRBJ2-1; D unresolved. The CDR3 consists of 14 residues. V shed 8 bases and J shed 7 bases, with 18 bases lying between them. Germline loops: CDR1 SGHTA, CDR2 FQGTGA. CDR3 residues: CASRLTVGTNEQFF. Here the CDR3 DNA reads TGTGCCAGCCGATTGACGGTGGGCACGAATGAGCAGTTCTTC.

Only one count was recorded for this clone. The gene calls are TRBV13 and TRBJ2-7; tentative D call: TRBD2 (5 bases). V lost 4 bases to trimming and J lost 9 bases, with 28 bases between them. Germline CDR1 and CDR2: PRHDT and FYEKMQ (reference sequence). The CDR3 runs to 17 residues. The CDR3 here is CASSSEGTPLGSEGQYF. The CDR3 DNA reads TGTGCCAGCAGCTCCGAGGGCACCCCTTTAGGCTCAGAGGGGCAGTACTTC.

V gene TRBV7-9 combines with J gene TRBJ2-2; 12 nucleotides line up with TRBD2. J lost 2 bases, V lost 5 bases, and 6 bases had no gene match. The CDR3 is 17 residues long. CDR1 is SEHNR and CDR2 is FQNEAQ in the germline V gene (reference sequence). CDR3 protein: CASSATSGSLNTGELFF. The CDR3 DNA reads as TGTGCCAGCAGCGCGACTAGCGGGAGCCTCAACACCGGGGAGCTGTTTTTT.

Comment on this clone: Its ends do not fully match the called genes, so a read error is possible. The V and J genes are TRBV6-5 and TRBJ1-2, with 8 bases that match TRBD1. CDR1 is MNHEY and CDR2 is SVGAGI in the germline V gene. This CDR3 region has 15 residues. The CDR3 region is CASSASRDPGQDLCF. CDR3 coding DNA: TGTGCCAGCAGCGCAAGCAGAGACCCGGGACAGGATTTATGCTTC.

The chain links TRBV30 to TRBJ1-4, with D hard to call. The CDR3 has 15 amino acids. Trimming took off 3 bases at V and 10 bases at J, with 21 bases between the two ends. Germline CDR1 is GTSNPN and CDR2 is SVGIG (reference sequence). This chain's CDR3 is CAWSFLGVGTRKLFF. In nucleotides, the CDR3 is TGTGCCTGGAGCTTCCTCGGGGTCGGAACCAGAAAACTGTTTTTT.

The chain couples TRBV28 to TRBJ2-1, with 7 nucleotides matching TRBD2. The germline V gene encodes CDR1 MDHEN and CDR2 SYDVKM. The CDR3 has 17 amino acids. The V gene end was trimmed by 4 bases and the J gene end by 7 bases; junction bases not matched to a gene: 16. The CDR3 protein is CASSSTAGRRGLNEQFF. The CDR3 DNA reads TGTGCCAGCAGTTCCACAGCGGGACGGAGGGGTTTAAATGAGCAGTTCTTC.

This chain links TRBV5-5 with TRBJ2-7, with a possible D match to TRBD2 (6 bases). The CDR3 contains 15 residues. Looked up from germline, CDR1 is SGHKS and CDR2 is YYEKEE (reference sequence). With 2 bases removed from V and 4 bases from J, the gap between germline ends came to 16 bases. CDR3 DNA sequence: TGTGCCAGCAGCTTCGGGCCAACCGGGAGTTACGAGCAGTACTTC. Protein sequence: CASSFGPTGSYEQYF.

This clone occurred a few times. V and J are TRBV7-3 and TRBJ2-5, with 9 bases lining up with TRBD2. Germline V gene lookup returns CDR1 SGHTA and CDR2 FQGTGA. The CDR3 is 16 residues long. V shed 0 bases, J shed 0 bases, and the junction held 2 bases outside the gene matches. CDR3 DNA sequence: TGTGCCAGCAGCTTAACCCCTAGCGGGGACCAAGAGACCCAGTACTTC. It encodes CASSLTPSGDQETQYF. The entire variable domain, with the rest obtained from reference TRBV7-3 and TRBJ2-5, is as follows: GAGVSQTPSNKVTEKGKYVELRCDPISGHTALYWYRQSLGQGPEFLIYFQGTGAADDSGLPNDRFFAVRPEGSVSTLKIQRTERGDSAVYLCASSLTPSGDQETQYFGPGTRLLVL.

This chain uses TRBV29-1 with TRBJ1-1, with D possibly matching TRBD1 (5 bases). CDR3 length equals 12 residues. CDR1 is SQVTM and CDR2 is ANQGSEA in the germline V gene. V lost 3 bases and J 4 bases, leaving 9 bases between the germline ends. This CDR3 is CSVDQGGTEAFF. CDR3 nucleotides: TGCAGCGTTGACCAGGGTGGCACTGAAGCTTTCTTT.

The V gene is TRBV6-6, the J gene TRBJ2-1; 10 bases align to TRBD2. The CDR3 consists of 16 residues. Germline V gene data show CDR1 as MNHNY and CDR2 as SVGAGI (reference sequence). V trimming: 1 base; J trimming: 4 bases; junction bases outside the gene matches: 4. The chain's CDR3 is CASSYFSGRTYNEQFF. The CDR3 coding sequence is TGTGCCAGCAGTTACTTTAGCGGGAGGACTTACAATGAGCAGTTCTTC.

The CDR3 loop is CASSRKGLGNQPQHF. The CDR3 DNA follows: TGTGCCAGTAGTCGCAAGGGGCTAGGCAATCAGCCCCAGCATTTT. This sequence joins TRBV19 and TRBJ1-5; the D gene is possibly TRBD1 (5 bases). V lost 5 bases to trimming and J lost 2 bases, with 13 bases between them. Germline V lookup: CDR1 LNHDA, CDR2 SQIVND (reference sequence). This CDR3 contains 15 residues. Combining the CDR3 with reference TRBV19 and TRBJ1-5 gives the whole variable domain DGGITQSPKYLFRKEGQNVTLSCEQNLNHDAMYWYRQDPGQGLRLIYYSQIVNDFQKGDIAEGYSVSREKKESFPLTVTSAQKNPTAFYLCASSRKGLGNQPQHFGDGTRLSIL.

This chain links TRBV27 with TRBJ2-1; a possible D gene is TRBD2 (6 bases). With 2 bases removed from V and 2 bases from J, the gap between germline ends came to 7 bases. Germline V gives CDR1 MNHEY, CDR2 SMNVEV (reference sequence). The CDR3 consists of 14 residues. DNA for the CDR3: TGTGCCAGCAGTTTAGGCGGGACCTACAATGAGCAGTTCTTC. It specifies CASSLGGTYNEQFF.

CDR3 sequence: CSASRDRGAGELFF. In DNA, the CDR3 is TGCAGTGCTAGTAGGGACAGGGGTGCTGGGGAGCTGTTTTTT. This chain joins TRBV20-1 and TRBJ2-2; 10 nucleotides line up with TRBD1. The CDR3 has 14 amino acids. Trimming removed 3 bases from V and 8 bases from J; junction bases left unmatched: 6. The germline CDR1 and CDR2 sequences are DFQATT and SNEGSKA (reference sequence).

V gene TRBV10-3 combines with J gene TRBJ1-2; possible D gene TRBD1, 6 bases. There are 16 residues in the CDR3. With 6 bases removed from V and 0 bases from J, the gap between germline ends came to 17 bases. CDR1 and CDR2 from the germline V gene are ENHRY and SYGVKD. The CDR3 DNA sequence: TGTGCCATCAGGCCGGGACACCACAACACTAACTATGGCTACACCTTC. Protein: CAIRPGHHNTNYGYTF.

The chain combines TRBV7-9 with TRBJ1-5, with TRBD1 matching over 7 bases. The germline gives CDR1 SEHNR, CDR2 FQNEAQ (reference sequence). The CDR3 loop spans 18 amino acids. Trimming took 5 bases from V and 2 from J; bases not matched to a gene: 15. DNA of the CDR3: TGTGCCAGCAGCGCCGACCCCCTGGGGACAGCGGGCAATCAGCCCCAGCATTTT. Amino acid sequence: CASSADPLGTAGNQPQHF. Drawing the rest from reference TRBV7-9 and TRBJ1-5, the complete variable domain is DTGVSQNPRHKITKRGQNVTFRCDPISEHNRLYWYRQTLGQGPEFLTYFQNEAQLEKSRLLSDRFSAERPKGSFSTLEIQRTEQGDSAMYLCASSADPLGTAGNQPQHFGDGTRLSIL.

CDR3 region: CASQSRENEKEKLFF. CDR3 in DNA: TGCGCCAGCCAGAGCCGGGAAAACGAAAAGGAAAAACTGTTTTTT. The chain has TRBV10-1 and TRBJ1-4; D uncertain. The CDR3 is made up of 15 amino acids. Trimming pared 8 bases from V and 8 bases from J, leaving 21 bases between. Germline V CDR1 and CDR2: WNHNN, SYGVQD (reference sequence).

The CDR3: CSARQGESEQYF. The CDR3, as DNA: TGCAGCGCCCGACAGGGGGAATCCGAGCAGTACTTC. The chain uses TRBV29-1 and TRBJ2-7, with 9 bases matching TRBD1. The CDR3 is 12 amino acids. J was trimmed by 6 bases and V by 7 bases; bases with no gene match: 7. Germline V gene lookup returns CDR1 SQVTM and CDR2 ANQGSEA.

The chain is built from TRBV6-6 and TRBJ1-2; possible D gene TRBD1, 5 bases. The ends were cut back, 5 bases at V and 7 bases at J, with 11 bases in the middle. The CDR3 contains 12 residues. The V gene's germline CDR1 is MNHNY and CDR2 SVGAGI (reference sequence). CDR3 bases: TGTGCCAGCAGTACCTCGGGGGGTGGCTACACCTTC. Residues: CASSTSGGGYTF.

The V gene is TRBV6-2 or TRBV6-3, the J gene TRBJ2-7, with a weak D call TRBD1 (6 bases). V was trimmed by 2 bases and J by 0 bases, leaving 11 bases between them. From germline, CDR1 is MNHEY and CDR2 SVGEGT. The CDR3 spans 15 residues. As DNA, the CDR3 is TGTGCCAGCAGTTACAGGAGGACAGTCTCCTACGAGCAGTACTTC. Its translation: CASSYRRTVSYEQYF.

The J gene is TRBJ2-1, the V gene TRBV19; D gene uncertain. V was clipped by 9 bases and J by 6 bases, with 21 bases between them. The CDR3 totals 15 residues. From germline, CDR1 is LNHDA and CDR2 SQIVND (reference sequence). The CDR3: CASAPLASMANEQFF. The CDR3 bases are TGTGCCAGCGCACCCTTAGCCAGCATGGCCAATGAGCAGTTCTTC.

Notes on this clone: The same CDR3 also results from other DNA sequences found in this sample. The chain joins TRBV5-1 to TRBJ2-7, with TRBD1 as a possible D gene (6 bases). Trimming took off 4 bases at V and 7 bases at J, with 9 bases between the two ends. CDR3 length: 11 residues. CDR1 and CDR2 from the germline V gene are SGHRS and YFSETQ. This CDR3 reads CASSPGQEQYF. The CDR3 region has the DNA TGCGCCAGCAGCCCGGGACAAGAGCAGTACTTC.

The chain has TRBV4-3 and TRBJ1-3; the D gene is possibly TRBD1 (6 bases). Germline V gene sequence: CDR1 LGHNA, CDR2 YSLEER. The V gene lost 4 bases and the J gene lost 1 base, with 14 bases spanning the gap. The CDR3 spans 16 residues. The DNA for the CDR3 is TGCGCCAGCAGCCTCTTACAGGGTGGATCTGGAAACACCATATATTTT. Residues: CASSLLQGGSGNTIYF.

The chain is built from TRBV7-6 and TRBJ2-7; D gene uncertain. Per germline, CDR1 SGHVS and CDR2 FNYEAQ. The V gene lost 5 bases and the J gene lost 3 bases, with 14 bases spanning the gap. This CDR3 is built from 14 residues. The CDR3 nucleotides are TGTGCCAGCAGCCCAGCAGACAAAAACTACGAGCAGTACTTC. Protein product: CASSPADKNYEQYF.

This chain connects TRBV7-2 to TRBJ2-1; 13 bases fit TRBD2. The CDR3 is made up of 14 amino acids. Losses at the gene ends were 3 bases for V and 15 bases for J; bases not matched to a gene: 8. Per the germline V gene, CDR1 is SGHTA and CDR2 is FQGNSA. Here the CDR3 reads CASSLGLAGPGGFF. CDR3 DNA sequence: TGTGCCAGCAGCTTGGGACTAGCGGGACCCGGTGGGTTCTTC.